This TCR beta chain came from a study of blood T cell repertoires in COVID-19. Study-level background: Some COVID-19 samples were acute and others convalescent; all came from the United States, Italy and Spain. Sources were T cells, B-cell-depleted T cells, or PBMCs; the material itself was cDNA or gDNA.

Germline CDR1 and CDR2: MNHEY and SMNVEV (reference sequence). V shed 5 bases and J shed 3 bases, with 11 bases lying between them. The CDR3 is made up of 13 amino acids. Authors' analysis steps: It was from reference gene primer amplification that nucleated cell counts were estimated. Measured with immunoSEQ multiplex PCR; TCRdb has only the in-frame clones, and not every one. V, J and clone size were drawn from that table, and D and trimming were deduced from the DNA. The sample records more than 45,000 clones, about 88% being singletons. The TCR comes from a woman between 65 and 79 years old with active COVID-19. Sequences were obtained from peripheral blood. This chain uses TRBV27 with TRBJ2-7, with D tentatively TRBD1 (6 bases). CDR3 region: CASSPRTDYEQYF. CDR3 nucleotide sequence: TGTGCCAGCAGTCCTCGGACAGACTACGAGCAGTACTTC.